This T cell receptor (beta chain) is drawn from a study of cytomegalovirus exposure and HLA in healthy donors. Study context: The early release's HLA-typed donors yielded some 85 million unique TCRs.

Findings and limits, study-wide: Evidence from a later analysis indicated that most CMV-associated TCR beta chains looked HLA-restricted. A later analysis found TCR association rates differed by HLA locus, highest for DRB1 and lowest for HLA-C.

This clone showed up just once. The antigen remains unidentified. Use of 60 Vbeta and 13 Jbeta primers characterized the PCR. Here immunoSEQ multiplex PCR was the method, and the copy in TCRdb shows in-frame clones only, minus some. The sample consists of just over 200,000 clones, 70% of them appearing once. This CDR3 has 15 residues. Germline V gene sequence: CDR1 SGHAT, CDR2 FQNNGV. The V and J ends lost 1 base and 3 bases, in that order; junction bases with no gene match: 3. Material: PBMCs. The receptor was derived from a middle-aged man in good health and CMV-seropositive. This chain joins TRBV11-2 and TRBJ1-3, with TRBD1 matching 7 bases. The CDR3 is CASSLGQGYGNTIYF. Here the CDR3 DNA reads TGTGCCAGCAGCTTAGGACAGGGTTATGGAAACACCATATATTTT.